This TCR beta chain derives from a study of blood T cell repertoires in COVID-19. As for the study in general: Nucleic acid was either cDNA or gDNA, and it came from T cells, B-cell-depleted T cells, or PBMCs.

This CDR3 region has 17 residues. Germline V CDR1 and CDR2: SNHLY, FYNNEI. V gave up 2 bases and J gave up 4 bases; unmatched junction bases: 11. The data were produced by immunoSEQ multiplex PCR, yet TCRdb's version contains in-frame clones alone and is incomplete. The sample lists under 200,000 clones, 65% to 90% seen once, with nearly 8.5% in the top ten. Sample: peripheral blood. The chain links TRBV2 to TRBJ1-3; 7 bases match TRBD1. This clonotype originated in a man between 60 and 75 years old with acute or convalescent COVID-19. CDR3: CASSERRTGLAGNTIYF. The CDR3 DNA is TGTGCCAGCAGTGAACGAAGGACAGGCCTTGCGGGAAACACCATATATTTT.